This TCR beta chain is from a study of PD-L1 blockade in urothelial cancer (dated by TCRdb to 2017 to 2019). For the wider study: Every patient began therapy in the mid-2010s and was given atezolizumab 1,200 mg intravenously every 3 weeks. Durable clinical benefit was achieved by nine patients but not by the remaining 20. Blood samples gave median yields of around 140,000 T cells and 83,000 or so unique TCRs, along with a median clonality of 0.080. Pretreatment tumor samples, along with matched peripheral blood collected serially before and after atezolizumab treatment, underwent TCR sequencing. The study, an exploratory multi-omic analysis, examined somatic, immune and clinical correlates of response to PD-L1 blockade with atezolizumab in urothelial cancer. About nine tenths of the roughly 29 patients were identified as males with urothelial cancer of bladder origin, and a prior smoking history was reported by 18 of 29 patients. Whole exome sequencing and RNA sequencing of pretreatment tumors were performed alongside TCR sequencing in the same patients. Blood samples were analyzed at two time points: 3 weeks after treatment start (second dose) and 6 weeks after treatment start. An ECOG performance status of 0 or 1 was recorded for the patients, and 0 to 3 prior chemotherapy regimens had been received by the patients. Durable clinical benefit was defined as progression-free survival longer than 6 months, and TCR features were also tested against progression-free and overall survival. Pretreatment blood TCR-seq was available for 27 to 30 patients, at least one posttreatment blood collection was obtained for 24 patients, and tumor TCR-seq was available for 24 patients.

Overall study outcomes, separate from this receptor: At 3 weeks after the start of treatment, tumor-associated TCR clones in peripheral blood had expanded more in patients with durable benefit (n ≈ 20, p = 0.022). Small sample size (n ≈ 27) and many exploratory analyses mean the results are intended to be hypothesis-generating. A pretreatment peripheral blood TCR clonality below the median was linked to improved progression-free and overall survival.

The germline V gene encodes CDR1 SEHNR and CDR2 FQNEAQ (reference sequence). From cysteine to phenylalanine, the CDR3 is 14 amino acids long. The kept DNA is CDR3 alone, 42 bases in frame from the first base. Unmatched junction bases come to 6, with V trimmed by 4 bases and J by 7 bases. Sample time point, as interpreted from the label and publication: peripheral blood 6 weeks after treatment start. A total of 29 patients with locally advanced or metastatic urothelial carcinoma, treated at Memorial Sloan Kettering on a trial protocol, made up the cohort. Peripheral blood mononuclear cells were collected pretreatment and during treatment, with between 1 and 8 total time points per patient. The Qiagen DNeasy Blood extraction kit was used to purify genomic DNA from total PBMCs and from tumor samples. Collected pretreatment and during treatment, PBMCs were isolated and stored as previously described.

Of note for this clone: Its antigen has not been determined. Base quality data are lacking; no much larger clone is found one base away.

Synthetic TCR analog templates were spiked into each PCR to estimate absolute template abundance from read counts. Using the immunoSEQ assay, TCRbeta CDR3 regions were amplified from genomic DNA with bias-controlled V and J gene primers. Sequencing of rearranged TCRbeta segments was done at approximately 20X coverage. Per the source publication's procedure: Sequencing errors were corrected by clustering and CDR3s were annotated against IMGT to assign V, D and J genes. Only productive TCRbeta rearrangements were used in downstream analyses, excluding out-of-frame or stop-codon sequences. Clonality was calculated as one minus the Shannon entropy normalized by the log of the number of unique productive sequences. Clones differing between time points or between blood and tumor were identified by Fisher's exact test with Benjamini-Hochberg correction at adjusted p below 0.01. The source is immuneACCESS, and TCRdb retained only in-frame sequences with V and J called. Part of the clones is not carried over; for the studies checked, unresolved V genes explain less than half of this, and the remainder is unexplained. D and trimming were read from the DNA, whereas the V and J calls and clone size are those reported in that table. In this sample the table shows more than 95,000 clones, around 89% of which occur a single time. Under 2% of the sample lies in the top ten.

The sample was PBMCs, taken around atezolizumab (anti-PD-L1) treatment. This clonotype was sampled from a man between 60 and 75 years old with urothelial cancer. The chain is made from TRBV7-9 and TRBJ1-5; TRBD1 lines up with 8 middle nucleotides. The CDR3 region reads CASSSQGTGQPQHF. Read as DNA, the sequence is TGTGCCAGCAGCTCACAGGGGACAGGCCAGCCCCAGCATTTT.